This T cell receptor (beta chain) is from a study of OX40 agonist ivuxolimab in advanced cancers. V was shortened by 4 bases and J by 1 base, with 8 bases between the two germline ends. CDR1 GTSNPN and CDR2 SVGIG come from the germline V gene (reference sequence). There are 13 residues in the CDR3. Here immunoSEQ multiplex PCR was the method, and the copy in TCRdb shows in-frame clones only, minus some. Among about 82,000 clones, approximately 87% were seen once, and the ten largest hold approximately 0.85%. Broader study findings: Doses of 0.1 to 3.0 mg/kg were accompanied by clonal expansion of CD4+ and CD8+ blood T cells by week 6.

Points on this clone: The antigen is not known.

The chain joins TRBV30 to TRBJ1-3; the D gene is possibly TRBD1 (5 bases). Sequencing used CD4+ or CD8+ T cells sorted from blood, obtained in a trial of the OX40 agonist ivuxolimab. The TCR was taken from an adult with an advanced solid tumor such as melanoma, head and neck, liver or kidney cancer. CDR3 in amino acids: CAWTPGSGNTIYF. The CDR3 region has the DNA TGTGCCTGGACCCCAGGGTCTGGAAACACCATATATTTT.